The clone carrying this TCR beta chain was seen a few times. Its matching antigen is unknown. MiXCR, run by TCRdb on the RT-PCR reads, gives a single entry per CDR3 protein. The sample includes approximately 310,000 distinct CDR3 sequences, around a fifth of them seen just once. The sample is drawn from a study of response to subunit inactivated influenza vaccine. General study points: Each seasonal flu vaccination may recruit only limited new T cells, authors suggested.

Trimming took 1 base from V and 6 from J, leaving 9 bases between them. The germline CDR1 and CDR2 sequences are MNHNS and SASEGT. The CDR3 spans 13 residues. This specimen was PBMCs from blood, taken around 22 months after vaccination. This TCR came from a man aged 45 to 70 who received an inactivated influenza vaccine. V usage is TRBV6-1 and J usage is TRBJ1-1; no clear D. CDR3 sequence (DNA): TGTGCCAGCAGTGAAGTCATCGTGTCTGAAGCTTTCTTT. Encoded protein: CASSEVIVSEAFF.